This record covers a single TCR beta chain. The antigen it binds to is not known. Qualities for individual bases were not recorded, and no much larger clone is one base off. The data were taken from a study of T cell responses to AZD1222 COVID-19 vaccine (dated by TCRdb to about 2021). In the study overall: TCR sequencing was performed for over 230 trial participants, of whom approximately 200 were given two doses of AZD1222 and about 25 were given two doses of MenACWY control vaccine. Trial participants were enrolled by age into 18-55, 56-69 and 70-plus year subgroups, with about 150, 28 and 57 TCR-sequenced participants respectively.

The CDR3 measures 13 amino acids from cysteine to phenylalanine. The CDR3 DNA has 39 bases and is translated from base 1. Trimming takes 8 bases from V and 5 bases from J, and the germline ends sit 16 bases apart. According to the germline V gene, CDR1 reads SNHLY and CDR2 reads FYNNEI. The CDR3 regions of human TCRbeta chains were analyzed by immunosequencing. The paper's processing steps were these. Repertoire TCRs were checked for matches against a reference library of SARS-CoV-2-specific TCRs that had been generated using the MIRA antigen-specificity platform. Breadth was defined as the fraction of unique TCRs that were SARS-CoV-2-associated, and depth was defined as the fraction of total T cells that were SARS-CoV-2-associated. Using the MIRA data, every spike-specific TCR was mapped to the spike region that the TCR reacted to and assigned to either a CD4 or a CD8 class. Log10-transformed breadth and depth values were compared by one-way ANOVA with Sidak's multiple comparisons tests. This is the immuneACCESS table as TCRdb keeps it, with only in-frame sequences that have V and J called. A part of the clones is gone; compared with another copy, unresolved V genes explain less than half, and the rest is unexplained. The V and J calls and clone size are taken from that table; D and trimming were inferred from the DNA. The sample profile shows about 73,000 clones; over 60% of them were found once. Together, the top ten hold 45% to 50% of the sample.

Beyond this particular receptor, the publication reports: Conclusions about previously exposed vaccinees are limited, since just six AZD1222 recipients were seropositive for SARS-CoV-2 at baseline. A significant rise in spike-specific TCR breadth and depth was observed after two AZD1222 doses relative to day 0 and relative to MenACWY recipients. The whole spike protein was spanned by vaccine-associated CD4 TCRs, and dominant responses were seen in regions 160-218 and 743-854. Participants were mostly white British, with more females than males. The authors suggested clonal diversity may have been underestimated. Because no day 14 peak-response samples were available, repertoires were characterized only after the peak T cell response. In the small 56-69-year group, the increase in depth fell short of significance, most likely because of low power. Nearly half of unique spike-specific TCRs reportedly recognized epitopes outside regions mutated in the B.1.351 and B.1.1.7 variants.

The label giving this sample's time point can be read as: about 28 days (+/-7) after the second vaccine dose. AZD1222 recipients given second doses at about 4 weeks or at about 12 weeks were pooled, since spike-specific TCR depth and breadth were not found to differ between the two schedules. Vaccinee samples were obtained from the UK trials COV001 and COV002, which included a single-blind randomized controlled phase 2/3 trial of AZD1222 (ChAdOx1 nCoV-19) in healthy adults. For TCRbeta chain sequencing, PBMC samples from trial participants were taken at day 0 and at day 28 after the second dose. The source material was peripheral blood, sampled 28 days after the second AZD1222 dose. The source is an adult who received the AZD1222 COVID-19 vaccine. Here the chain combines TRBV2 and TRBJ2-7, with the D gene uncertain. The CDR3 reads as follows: CASGEITWDEQYF. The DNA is TGTGCCAGCGGCGAAATTACCTGGGACGAGCAGTACTTC.